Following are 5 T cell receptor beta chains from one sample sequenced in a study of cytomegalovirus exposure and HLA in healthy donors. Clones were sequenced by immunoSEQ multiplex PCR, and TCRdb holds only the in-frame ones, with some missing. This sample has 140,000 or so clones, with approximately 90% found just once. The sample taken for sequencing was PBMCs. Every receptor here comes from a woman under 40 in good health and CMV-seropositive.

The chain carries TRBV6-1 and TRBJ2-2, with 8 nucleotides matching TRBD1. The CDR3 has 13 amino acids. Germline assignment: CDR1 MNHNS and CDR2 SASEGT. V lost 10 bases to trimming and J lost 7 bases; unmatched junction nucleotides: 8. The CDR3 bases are TGTGCCATTTCGGACAGGGTAGACGGGGAGCTGTTTTTT. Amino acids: CAISDRVDGELFF.

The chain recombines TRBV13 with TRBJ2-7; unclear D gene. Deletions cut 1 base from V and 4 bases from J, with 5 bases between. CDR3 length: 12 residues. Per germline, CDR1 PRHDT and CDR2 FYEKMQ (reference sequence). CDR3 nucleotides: TGTGCCAGCAGCTTAGATCGGTACGAGCAGTACTTC. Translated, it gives CASSLDRYEQYF.

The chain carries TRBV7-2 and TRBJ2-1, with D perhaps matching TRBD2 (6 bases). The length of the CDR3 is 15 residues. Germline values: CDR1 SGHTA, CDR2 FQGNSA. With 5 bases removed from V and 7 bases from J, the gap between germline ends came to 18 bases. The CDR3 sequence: CASSVQSGGENEQFF. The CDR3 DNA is TGTGCCAGCAGCGTGCAATCTGGCGGGGAAAATGAGCAGTTCTTC.

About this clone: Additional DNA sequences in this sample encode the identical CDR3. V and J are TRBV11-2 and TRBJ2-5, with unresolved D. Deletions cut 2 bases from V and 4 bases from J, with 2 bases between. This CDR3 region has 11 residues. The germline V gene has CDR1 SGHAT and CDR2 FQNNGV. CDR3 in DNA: TGTGCCAGCAGCTTACTAGAGACCCAGTACTTC. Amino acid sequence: CASSLLETQYF.

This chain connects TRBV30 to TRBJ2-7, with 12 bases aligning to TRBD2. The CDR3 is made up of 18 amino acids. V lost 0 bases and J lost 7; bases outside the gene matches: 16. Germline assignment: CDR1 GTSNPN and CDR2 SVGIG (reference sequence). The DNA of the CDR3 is TGTGCCTGGAGTGTATCAAGTATTAGACTAGCGGGAGTCGGGGAGCAGTACTTC. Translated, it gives CAWSVSSIRLAGVGEQYF.